This T cell receptor beta chain appears in the sequencing data of a study of response to subunit inactivated influenza vaccine (dated 2018 in TCRdb). In terms of the full investigation: To follow how T cells responded to a trivalent subunit inactivated influenza vaccine, the researchers relied on deep quantitative profiling of the T cell receptor repertoire. The study at large found these results: The authors suggested that each seasonal influenza vaccination may recruit only a limited number of new T cells.

Libraries came from RT-PCR. Data came from an Illumina HiSeq 2500. The public reads were reanalyzed by TCRdb: fastp trimming at Q25, MiXCR alignment, in-frame beta chains only. Every distinct CDR3 protein forms one entry, paired with its most common genes and DNA. The sample records around 580,000 distinct CDR3 sequences, about 10% of which are singletons. 10% to 13% of the sample is in the top ten clones. Points on this clonotype: There is no known antigen for this receptor. The input lacks base qualities; no much larger clone sits a single base away.

The V end gives up 6 bases and the J end 10 bases, leaving 11 bases in the junction not matched to a gene. CDR1 MNHNS and CDR2 SASEGT are derived from the germline V gene. There are 14 amino acids in the CDR3, from cysteine to phenylalanine inclusive. Only CDR3 DNA remains: 42 bases, in frame from the first base. The chain was built from TRBV6-1 and TRBJ2-2, with 7 central nucleotides matching TRBD1. Sequences were derived from PBMCs from blood, sampled on the day of vaccination. This clonotype was obtained from a man in his forties or fifties who received an inactivated influenza vaccine. Donor details come from another sample of the same person, matched by shared clones. The CDR3 sequence is CASSIGTVRSELFF. DNA sequence: TGTGCCAGCAGCATAGGGACAGTGCGTTCGGAGCTGTTTTTT.